Sequencing of this T cell receptor beta chain was carried out in a study of T-cell reconstitution after alpha-beta-depleted transplantation in children. Study-wide results and limits: Several patients had high TCRbeta diversity at day 60; it came from surviving recipient T cells and thymic progenitors. Newly produced T cells mostly provided counts and TCRbeta diversity after one year, as hyperexpanded clones declined.

Concerning this clonotype: Its cognate antigen is unknown.

Unique molecular identifiers were used in preparing the TCRbeta library. TCRdb reanalysed the PCR reads using MiXCR and keeps one entry per CDR3 protein. There are about 300,000 distinct CDR3 sequences in the sample; over 9.5% occur only once, and roughly 7.1% lies in the top ten. The receptor's source is a boy younger than two with acute myeloid leukemia, due to receive a stem cell transplant. The sample was PBMCs, taken before TCRalphabeta/CD19-depleted stem cell transplant.

Written as DNA, the CDR3 is TGTGCCAGCAGCTTAATCGGCGGGGGGCAGGATGAGCAGTTCTTC. Translation gives CASSLIGGGQDEQFF. The gene calls are TRBV7-3 and TRBJ2-1; 8 nucleotides align to TRBD2. Germline-derived CDR1 and CDR2 are SGHTA and FQGTGA. The CDR3 is made up of 15 amino acids. The V and J ends lost 1 base and 8 bases, in that order; junction bases with no gene match: 7.